The text below deals with one TCR beta chain. Its recognized antigen is unknown. The sample holds no much larger clone one base away, and base qualities are not on file. Whole blood was collected in K2EDTA tubes by collaborating institutions according to the institutions' own protocols. Collaborator samples were shipped for TCRbeta analysis as frozen whole blood, isolated PBMCs, or DNA extracted from either sample type. Counted from cysteine to phenylalanine, this CDR3 has 13 amino acids. Left in the record is the CDR3 DNA by itself, 39 bases read in frame from the first base. The CDR1 and CDR2 encoded by the germline V gene (reference sequence) are LGHDT and YNNKEL. V is shortened by 1 base, J by 1 base, and the region joining them spans 4 bases. TCRbeta CDR3 regions were amplified from genomic DNA by means of the immunoSEQ Assay, a bias-controlled multiplex PCR. As for how the authors treated the data: Nucleated cell counts per sample were estimated from amplification of reference gene primers within the assay. To quantify the absolute abundance of each unique TCRbeta CDR3 rearrangement, sequence reads were collapsed and filtered. Productive Simpson clonality was computed per sample as the square root of Simpson's diversity index over productive rearrangements. TCRdb took this table from immuneACCESS and kept in-frame rearrangements with V and J called. Such tables lack part of the clones; where checked against another copy, unresolved V genes explain under half of the gap, and the rest is unexplained. The DNA gave D and trimming, while V, J and clone size come from that table. This sample gives fewer than 150,000 clones in total; approximately 80% of them show up just once. Of the sample, under 9.5% falls within the top ten clones.

This sample was taken from a study of blood T cell repertoires in COVID-19 (dated by TCRdb to 2018 to 2021). Background for the entire study: Samples from collaborators originated in the United States, Italy and Spain and spanned both the acute and convalescent phases of COVID-19. The material from the prospective study consisted of cDNA or gDNA derived from T cells, B-cell-depleted T cells, or PBMCs. Deeply sampled blood TCRbeta repertoires from subjects exposed to, actively infected with, or recovered from COVID-19 were included in the dataset. A freely available public database, intended as a resource for researchers studying the immune response to SARS-CoV-2, is where the repertoires were released. Samples were obtained from the ongoing ImmuneRACE study (first 160 participants) and from some 1,200 subjects provided by 6 global collaborators. A de-identified subject ID, COVID-19 status, age in years and sex were almost always included in the sample metadata. HLA class I and class II types, where available, came from metadata supplied by the sample provider rather than from assay-based typing. General findings and caveats noted by the study authors: Clinical and demographic metadata were provided uncurated, with the amount varying by source and participant.

The chain was built from TRBV3-1 (or the pseudogene TRBV3-2) and TRBJ1-1, with no reliable assignment of the D segment. This sequence was found in an elderly woman in a cohort sampled during active or convalescent COVID-19. Sequencing was done on a sample of peripheral blood. The sequence in DNA is TGTGCCAGCAGCCAAGTAGAGAACACTGAAGCTTTCTTT. It translates as CASSQVENTEAFF.